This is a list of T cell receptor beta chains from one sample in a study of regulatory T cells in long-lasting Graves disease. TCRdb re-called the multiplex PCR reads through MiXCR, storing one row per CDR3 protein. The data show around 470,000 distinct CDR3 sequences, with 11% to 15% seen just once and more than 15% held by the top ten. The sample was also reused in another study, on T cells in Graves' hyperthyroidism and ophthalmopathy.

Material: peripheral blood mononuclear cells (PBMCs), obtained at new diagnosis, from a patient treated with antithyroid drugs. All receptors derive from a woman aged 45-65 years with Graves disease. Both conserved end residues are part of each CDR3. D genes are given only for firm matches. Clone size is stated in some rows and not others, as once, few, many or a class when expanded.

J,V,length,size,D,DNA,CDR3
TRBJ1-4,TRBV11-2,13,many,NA,TGTGCCAGCAGCCGGGCCGAAAATGAAAAACTGTTTTTT,CASSRAENEKLFF
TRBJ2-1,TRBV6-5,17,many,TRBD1,TGTGCCAGCAGTTTACCTCGGACAGGGGGTCCCTACAATGAGCAGTTCTTC,CASSLPRTGGPYNEQFF
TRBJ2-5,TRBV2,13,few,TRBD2,TGTGCCACCAAGGGAGGGGTTGTAGAGACCCAGTACTTC,CATKGGVVETQYF
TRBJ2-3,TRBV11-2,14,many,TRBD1,TGTGCCAGCAGCCGTGACAGGGGAACAGATACGCAGTATTTT,CASSRDRGTDTQYF
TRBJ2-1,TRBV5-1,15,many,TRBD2,TGCGCCAGCAGCTCTCGGACTAGTCTCGACAATGAGCAGTTCTTC,CASSSRTSLDNEQFF
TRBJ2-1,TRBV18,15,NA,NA,TGTGCCAGCTCACCATCGGAGCACTCCTACAATGAGCAGTTCTTC,CASSPSEHSYNEQFF
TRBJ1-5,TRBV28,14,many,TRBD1,TGTGCCAGCAGTTTGTACAGGGGGATGCAGCCCCAGCATTTT,CASSLYRGMQPQHF
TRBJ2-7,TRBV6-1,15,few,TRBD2,TGTGCCAGCACTTCGGAGACTAGCGGGATCTACGAGCAGTACTTC,CASTSETSGIYEQYF
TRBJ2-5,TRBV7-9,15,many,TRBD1,TGTGCCAGCAGCGCTCCGGACAGGGGCGGGGAGACCCAGTACTTC,CASSAPDRGGETQYF
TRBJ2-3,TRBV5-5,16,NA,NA,TGTGCCAGCAGCCGATACCACACCGGGGGCGCAGATACGCAGTATTTT,CASSRYHTGGADTQYF
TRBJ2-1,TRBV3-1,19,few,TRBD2,TGTGCCAGCAGCCGTTGGGGGACTAGCGGGGGAGGGGTCTACAATGAGCAGTTCTTC,CASSRWGTSGGGVYNEQFF
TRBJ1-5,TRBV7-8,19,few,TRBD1,TGTGCCAGCAGCTTAGGGGTATTACAGGGGGCTACGTTGAATCAGCCCCAGCATTTT,CASSLGVLQGATLNQPQHF
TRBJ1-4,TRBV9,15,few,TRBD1,TGTGCCAGCAGCTCGGGACAGGCACCGGGGGAAAAACTGTTTTTT,CASSSGQAPGEKLFF
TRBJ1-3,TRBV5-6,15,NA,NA,TGTGCCAGCAGCTTGGGCCCGAACTCTGGAAACACCATATATTTT,CASSLGPNSGNTIYF
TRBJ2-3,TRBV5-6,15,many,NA,TGTGCCAGCAGCTTAGGGCAGCGGCATTCAGATACGCAGTATTTT,CASSLGQRHSDTQYF
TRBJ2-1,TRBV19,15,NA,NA,TGTGCCAGTAGTATAGCCTCACTAGGCTCCAATGAGCAGTTCTTC,CASSIASLGSNEQFF
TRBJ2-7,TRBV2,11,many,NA,TGTGCCAGCAGTGAACCGGACGAGCAGTACTTC,CASSEPDEQYF
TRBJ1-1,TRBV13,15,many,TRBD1,TGTGCCAGCAGCACGGGACAGGGGGCGGGCACTGAAGCTTTCTTT,CASSTGQGAGTEAFF
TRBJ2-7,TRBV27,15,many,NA,TGTGCCAGCAGTTTCGCGGGTGGAGGGGCCTACGAGCAGTACTTC,CASSFAGGGAYEQYF
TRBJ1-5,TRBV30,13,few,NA,TGTGCCTGGAAGGGGCAAGGCAATCAGCCCCAGCATTTT,CAWKGQGNQPQHF
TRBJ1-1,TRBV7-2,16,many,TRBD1,TGTGCCAGCAGCCGGGGACAGGGTGTCGAGTTTACTGAAGCTTTCTTT,CASSRGQGVEFTEAFF
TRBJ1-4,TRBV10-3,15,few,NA,TGTGCCATCAGTGAGTCGAGGGGAACTAATGAAAAACTGTTTTTT,CAISESRGTNEKLFF
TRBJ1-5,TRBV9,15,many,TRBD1,TGTGCCAGCAGCGTAGGCGGACAGGGCAATCAGCCCCAGCATTTT,CASSVGGQGNQPQHF
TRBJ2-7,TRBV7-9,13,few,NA,TGTGCCAGCAGCTCAGAGAAAGTCTACGAGCAGTACTTC,CASSSEKVYEQYF
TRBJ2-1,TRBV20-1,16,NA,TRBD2,TGCAGTGCTAGAGACCCAGCGGGGAGCTCCTACAATGAGCAGTTCTTC,CSARDPAGSSYNEQFF
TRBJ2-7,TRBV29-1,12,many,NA,TGCAGCGTTGTGGGGCACCCCTACGAGCAGTACTTC,CSVVGHPYEQYF
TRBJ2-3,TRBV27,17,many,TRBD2,TGTGCCAGCAGTCAACCGGGACTAGCGGGATACACAGATACGCAGTATTTT,CASSQPGLAGYTDTQYF
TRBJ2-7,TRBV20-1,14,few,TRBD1,TGCAGTGCTAGCATCGACAGGGGGCTTTACGAGCAGTACTTC,CSASIDRGLYEQYF
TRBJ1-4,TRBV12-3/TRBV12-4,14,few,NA,TGTGCCAGCAGTCGGGACGGTGCTAATGAAAAACTGTTTTTT,CASSRDGANEKLFF
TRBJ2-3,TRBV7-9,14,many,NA,TGTGCCAGCAGCTTAACAGCTCTCACAGATACGCAGTATTTT,CASSLTALTDTQYF
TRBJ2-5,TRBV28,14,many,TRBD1,TGTGCCAGCAGTTTATACAGGGGGCTAGAGACCCAGTACTTC,CASSLYRGLETQYF
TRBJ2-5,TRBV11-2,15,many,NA,TGTGCCAGCACCCCCGGAGCGGAGTTCCAAGAGACCCAGTACTTC,CASTPGAEFQETQYF
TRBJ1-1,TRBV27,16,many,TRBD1,TGTGCCAGCAGTTTGAGACAGGGTATGATGAACACTGAAGCTTTCTTT,CASSLRQGMMNTEAFF
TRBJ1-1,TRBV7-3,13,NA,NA,TGTGCCAGCAGCTTAAACAAATACACTGAAGCTTTCTTT,CASSLNKYTEAFF
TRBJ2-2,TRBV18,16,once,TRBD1,TGTGCCAACTCAACAAGGACAGGGATGGGCACCGGGGAGCTGTTTTTT,CANSTRTGMGTGELFF
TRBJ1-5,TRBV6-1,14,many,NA,TGTGCCAGCAGTAGCAGGGCGACCAATCAGCCCCAGCATTTT,CASSSRATNQPQHF
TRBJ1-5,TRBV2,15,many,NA,TGTGCCAGCAGTGAATGGGACAATAGCAATCAGCCCCAGCATTTT,CASSEWDNSNQPQHF
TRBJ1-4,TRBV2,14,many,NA,TGTGCCAGCAGGGGGACGTTTCGTGGGGAAAAACTGTTTTTT,CASRGTFRGEKLFF
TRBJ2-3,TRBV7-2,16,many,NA,TGTGCCAGCAGCTTAGGGGGCTCAGGGAGCACAGATACGCAGTATTTT,CASSLGGSGSTDTQYF
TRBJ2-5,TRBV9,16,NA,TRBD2,TGTGCCAGCAGCGTAAGTGAGGCTAGCGGGAGAAAGACCCAGTACTTC,CASSVSEASGRKTQYF
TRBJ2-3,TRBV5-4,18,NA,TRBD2,TGTGCCAGCAGCTTGGACCCCTATAGCGGGAGCGGGGTAGATACGCAGTATTTT,CASSLDPYSGSGVDTQYF
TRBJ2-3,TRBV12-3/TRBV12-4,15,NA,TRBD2,TGTGCCAGCAGTGGACTAGCGGGAGTCGGCGATACGCAGTATTTT,CASSGLAGVGDTQYF
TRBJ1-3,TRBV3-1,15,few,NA,TGTGCCAGCAGCCAAATTACAGGCTCTGGAAACACCATATATTTT,CASSQITGSGNTIYF
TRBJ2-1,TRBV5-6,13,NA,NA,TGTGCCAGCAGGCACCCTGCGGGAAATGAGCAGTTCTTC,CASRHPAGNEQFF
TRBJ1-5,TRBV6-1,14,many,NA,TGTGCCAGCAGTCTCCTACAGAACAATCAGCCCCAGCATTTT,CASSLLQNNQPQHF
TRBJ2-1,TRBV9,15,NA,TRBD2,TGTGCCAGCAGCGAGTTCAGCGGGAGCCACAATGAGCAGTTCTTC,CASSEFSGSHNEQFF
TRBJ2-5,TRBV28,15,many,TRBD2,TGTGCCAGCAGTTTATTTGGCGGGGAGGGAGAGACCCAGTACTTC,CASSLFGGEGETQYF
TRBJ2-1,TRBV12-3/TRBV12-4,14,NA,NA,TGTGCCAGCAGCCAAGACGGGGAGGCGGCGCTAAAGCTCTTC,CASSQDGEAALKLF
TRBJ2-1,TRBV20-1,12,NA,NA,TGCAGTGCCAACGACAGAGACAATGAGCAGTTCTTC,CSANDRDNEQFF
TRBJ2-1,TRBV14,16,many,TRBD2,TGTGCCAGCAGCCAAGGTACTAGCGGGAGTTGGAATGAGCAGTTCTTC,CASSQGTSGSWNEQFF
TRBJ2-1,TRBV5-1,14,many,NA,TGCGCCAGCAGCTGGTGGGTGCAACAAGGTGAGCAGTTCTTC,CASSWWVQQGEQFF
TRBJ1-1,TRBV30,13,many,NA,TGTGCCTGGAGTAGGGGGGGGAACACTGAAGCTTTCTTT,CAWSRGGNTEAFF
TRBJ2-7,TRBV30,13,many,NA,TGTGCCTGGAGTGGGGGTGGCCTGTACGAGCAGTACTTC,CAWSGGGLYEQYF
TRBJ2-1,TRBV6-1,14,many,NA,TGTGCCAGCAGTGAAGTTGTCCTAGTCAATGAGCAGTTCTTC,CASSEVVLVNEQFF
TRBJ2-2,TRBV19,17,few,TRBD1,TGTGCCAGTAGTATCCGGGACAGGGTGCGTAACACCGGGGAGCTGTTTTTT,CASSIRDRVRNTGELFF
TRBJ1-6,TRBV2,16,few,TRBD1,TGTGCCAGCAGAGGTCGACAGGGGGCAGGAAATTCACCCCTCCACTTT,CASRGRQGAGNSPLHF
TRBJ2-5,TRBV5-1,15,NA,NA,TGCGCCAGCAGCTTGGGGTCGTACAGGGAGGGGACCCAGTACTTC,CASSLGSYREGTQYF